Following are 24 T cell receptor beta chains from one sample sequenced in a study of shared T cell receptors in the human thymus. Measured with immunoSEQ multiplex PCR; TCRdb has only the in-frame clones, and not every one. The table lists hundreds of thousands of clones, 70% to 80% of them singletons. This sample also belongs to another study, concerning human thymus T cells.

The sample taken for sequencing was thymocytes. The receptors shown here come from a boy in the first two years of life with a congenital heart defect.

The rearrangement uses TRBV11-2 and TRBJ2-7; weak D call: TRBD1 (6 bases). The CDR3 covers 14 residues. Per germline, CDR1 SGHAT and CDR2 FQNNGV. V shed 6 bases and J shed 2 bases, with 14 bases lying between them. CDR3 nucleotide sequence: TGTGCCAGCAGTTTACAGGGATACGCCTACGAGCAGTACTTC. Translating it yields CASSLQGYAYEQYF.

This chain uses TRBV7-2 with TRBJ1-1, with 7 bases lining up with TRBD1. J was trimmed by 1 base and V by 5 bases; bases with no gene match: 7. Germline assignment: CDR1 SGHTA and CDR2 FQGNSA. The CDR3 is 15 residues long. The CDR3 sequence: CASSPWDSSNTEAFF. CDR3 sequence (DNA): TGTGCCAGCAGCCCCTGGGACAGTTCGAACACTGAAGCTTTCTTT.

The rearrangement joins TRBV27 to TRBJ2-7; D may be TRBD1 (5 bases). CDR3 size: 12 residues. Germline V lookup: CDR1 MNHEY, CDR2 SMNVEV (reference sequence). V was trimmed by 8 bases and J by 3 bases, leaving 11 bases between them. The CDR3 loop is CASGETVYEQYF. In nucleotides, the CDR3 is TGTGCCAGCGGAGAGACAGTCTACGAGCAGTACTTC.

Only one count was recorded for this clone. The chain employs TRBV27 and TRBJ2-3; TRBD2 matches at 7 bases. The CDR3 is made up of 14 amino acids. The germline gives CDR1 MNHEY, CDR2 SMNVEV (reference sequence). V lost 6 bases and J lost 4; bases outside the gene matches: 7. In DNA, the CDR3 is TGTGCCAGCAGATGCCAGCGGGACTCAGATACGCAGTATTTT. Its translation: CASRCQRDSDTQYF.

This chain uses TRBV19 with TRBJ2-3, with a weak D call TRBD2 (6 bases). CDR1 and CDR2 from the germline V gene are LNHDA and SQIVND (reference sequence). This CDR3 region has 16 residues. Trimming removed 3 bases at V and 1 base at J, with 14 bases between. CDR3 bases: TGTGCCAGTAGTATTGGAGGGGCTAGCGGCACAGATACGCAGTATTTT. This encodes CASSIGGASGTDTQYF. Together with reference TRBV19 and TRBJ2-3, the CDR3 gives the full variable domain: DGGITQSPKYLFRKEGQNVTLSCEQNLNHDAMYWYRQDPGQGLRLIYYSQIVNDFQKGDIAEGYSVSREKKESFPLTVTSAQKNPTAFYLCASSIGGASGTDTQYFGPGTRLTVL.

This sequence joins TRBV12-5 and TRBJ1-1, with D perhaps matching TRBD1 (6 bases). The germline V and J ends were trimmed by 5 bases and 5 bases, with 15 bases remaining between them. Germline V gene data show CDR1 as LGHNT and CDR2 as FRNRAP. The CDR3 is made up of 14 amino acids. CDR3 amino acids: CASGDPRGGTEAFF. Here the CDR3 DNA reads TGTGCTAGTGGTGACCCCAGGGGCGGGACTGAAGCTTTCTTT. Full variable domain (rest looked up from reference TRBV12-5 and TRBJ1-1): DARVTQTPRHKVTEMGQEVTMRCQPILGHNTVFWYRQTMMQGLELLAYFRNRAPLDDSGMPKDRFSAEMPDATLATLKIQPSEPRDSAVYFCASGDPRGGTEAFFGQGTRLTVV.

V gene TRBV7-3 combines with J gene TRBJ1-4, with D perhaps matching TRBD1 (6 bases). Looked up from germline, CDR1 is SGHTA and CDR2 is FQGTGA. V lost 5 bases and J lost 6, with 19 bases in between. The CDR3 is made up of 16 amino acids. The CDR3 region has the DNA TGTGCCAGCAGCCCCCCCCTGACAGGTGATTATGAAAAACTGTTTTTT. Its translation is CASSPPLTGDYEKLFF.

The V call is TRBV5-1, the J call TRBJ2-5, with TRBD1 as a possible D gene (6 bases). This CDR3 spans 11 amino acids. The germline CDR1 and CDR2 sequences are SGHRS and YFSETQ. Trimming took off 7 bases at V and 5 bases at J, with 9 bases between the two ends. CDR3 nucleotides: TGCGCCAGCGGGGGCGGGGAGACCCAGTACTTC. Its translation: CASGGGETQYF.

The chain joins TRBV2 to TRBJ2-5; 7 bases map to TRBD2. Trimming removed 5 bases from V and 4 bases from J; junction bases left unmatched: 10. The CDR3 spans 15 residues. The V gene's germline CDR1 is SNHLY and CDR2 FYNNEI. The CDR3 region is CASSHSSGPRETQYF. The CDR3 bases are TGTGCCAGCAGTCACTCTAGCGGCCCAAGAGAGACCCAGTACTTC.

For this clone: This specimen includes other DNA sequences encoding the same CDR3. The chain carries TRBV28 and TRBJ1-2, with 8 positions matching TRBD1. CDR3 length: 15 residues. Germline loops: CDR1 MDHEN, CDR2 SYDVKM. Unmatched junction bases numbered 7, after V lost 5 bases and J lost 2 bases. This CDR3 is CASSLRGQGNYGYTF. CDR3 nucleotides: TGTGCCAGCAGTCTGCGAGGACAGGGAAACTATGGCTACACCTTC.

The V gene is TRBV30, the J gene TRBJ2-7; no definite D call. The germline V gene encodes CDR1 GTSNPN and CDR2 SVGIG (reference sequence). The V gene lost 0 bases and the J gene lost 3 bases, with 9 bases spanning the gap. CDR3 length: 13 amino acids. Written as DNA, the CDR3 is TGTGCCTGGAGTGTGGAGCGTTTCTACGAGCAGTACTTC. Amino acids: CAWSVERFYEQYF.

This chain connects TRBV7-6 to TRBJ2-2; D might be TRBD1 (6 bases). This CDR3 spans 14 amino acids. Deletions cut 0 bases from V and 5 bases from J, with 7 bases between. CDR1 is SGHVS, CDR2 FNYEAQ, per germline. CDR3 sequence reads: CASSLARGTGELFF. CDR3 bases: TGTGCCAGCAGCTTAGCTAGGGGGACCGGGGAGCTGTTTTTT.

The gene calls are TRBV4-2 and TRBJ2-1; D call uncertain. This CDR3 has 12 amino acids. The V end was cut by 3 bases, the J end by 6 bases, with 6 bases between. Germline V gene lookup returns CDR1 LGHNA and CDR2 YNFKEQ. The CDR3 nucleotides are TGTGCCAGCAGCCAGGCCCCCAATGAGCAGTTCTTC. Encoded protein: CASSQAPNEQFF.

In its sample, this clone was seen once. The chain has TRBV4-1 and TRBJ2-1, with TRBD2 matching 11 bases. The CDR3 totals 19 residues. V gave up 0 bases and J gave up 5 bases; unmatched junction bases: 12. Germline CDR1 reads MGHRA; CDR2 reads YSYEKL. CDR3 nucleotide sequence: TGCGCCAGCAGCCAAGATAGGGGTCAGGGGACTAGCGGTAACAATGAGCAGTTCTTC. It encodes CASSQDRGQGTSGNNEQFF.

The chain carries TRBV14 and TRBJ1-3; TRBD1 might be the D (5 bases). The germline V and J ends were trimmed by 6 bases and 12 bases, with 18 bases remaining between them. The germline CDR1 and CDR2 sequences are SGHDN and FVKESK. The CDR3 runs to 13 residues. The CDR3 here is CASRQMGGKGIYF. DNA for the CDR3: TGTGCCAGCAGACAAATGGGGGGGAAAGGCATATATTTT.

The V and J genes are TRBV25-1 and TRBJ2-1, with D perhaps matching TRBD2 (5 bases). The CDR3 totals 12 residues. The germline V gene has CDR1 MGHDK and CDR2 SYGVNS. V lost 8 bases to trimming and J lost 4 bases, with 9 bases between them. CDR3 bases: TGTGCCAGCCTTAGCGTGTACAATGAGCAGTTCTTC. Translating gives CASLSVYNEQFF.

The rearrangement links TRBV5-1 to TRBJ2-7; 11 bases map to TRBD2. Unmatched junction bases numbered 8, after V lost 5 bases and J lost 7 bases. Per the germline V gene, CDR1 is SGHRS and CDR2 is YFSETQ. This CDR3 is 14 amino acids long. The CDR3 protein is CASRIAGGLGEQYF. The CDR3 DNA sequence: TGCGCCAGCAGGATAGCGGGAGGGTTGGGGGAGCAGTACTTC. Full variable domain (remainder filled in from reference TRBV5-1 and TRBJ2-7): KAGVTQTPRYLIKTRGQQVTLSCSPISGHRSVSWYQQTPGQGLQFLFEYFSETQRNKGNFPGRFSGRQFSNSRSEMNVSTLELGDSALYLCASRIAGGLGEQYFGPGTRLTVT.

The chain links TRBV14 to TRBJ1-1; 10 bases agree with TRBD1. V trimming: 3 bases; J trimming: 3 bases; junction bases outside the gene matches: 1. The CDR3 runs to 14 residues. CDR1 and CDR2 (germline): SGHDN, FVKESK. CDR3 sequence: CASSHGTGDTEAFF. The CDR3, as DNA: TGTGCCAGCAGCCACGGGACAGGGGACACTGAAGCTTTCTTT.

The chain links TRBV15 to TRBJ2-1; 12 nucleotides line up with TRBD2. This CDR3 has 16 amino acids. With V trimmed by 2 bases and J by 7 bases, 6 bases remained unmatched. CDR1 and CDR2 from the germline V gene are LNHNV and YYDKDF (reference sequence). CDR3 DNA: TGTGCCACCAGCAGACCTAGCGGGAGGGTACGGAATGAGCAGTTCTTC. Protein: CATSRPSGRVRNEQFF.

The V gene is TRBV4-2, the J gene TRBJ2-7, with 7 bases aligning to TRBD2. Germline trimming cut 2 bases from V and 0 bases from J; bases unmatched to any gene: 4. This CDR3 is built from 15 residues. Germline CDR1 is LGHNA and CDR2 is YNFKEQ. For the CDR3, the DNA is TGTGCCAGCAGCCAATTCCGGGACTACTCCTACGAGCAGTACTTC. Protein sequence: CASSQFRDYSYEQYF.

The chain employs TRBV5-6 and TRBJ1-1, with D maybe TRBD1 (6 bases). The CDR3 is made up of 17 amino acids. In germline, CDR1 is SGHDT, CDR2 YYEEEE. Deletions cut 4 bases from V and 1 base from J, with 20 bases between. DNA for the CDR3: TGTGCCAGCAGCCAGGACAGCCGACGACCCCAGAACACTGAAGCTTTCTTT. Translated: CASSQDSRRPQNTEAFF.

J is TRBJ2-7 and V is TRBV11-3; TRBD1 aligns across 7 bases. The CDR3 is made up of 16 amino acids. In germline, CDR1 is SGHNT, CDR2 YENEEA. V was pared by 5 bases and J by 4 bases, with 14 bases of the junction left unmatched. The CDR3, as DNA: TGTGCCAGCAGCCCAAGACCTCCGGGACAGAATTACGAGCAGTACTTC. This encodes CASSPRPPGQNYEQYF.

The rearrangement uses TRBV6-5 and TRBJ2-2; TRBD2 matches 10 bases. V lost 6 bases to trimming and J lost 4 bases; unmatched junction nucleotides: 5. CDR1 is MNHEY and CDR2 is SVGAGI in the germline V gene. The CDR3 is 15 residues long. CDR3 in DNA: TGTGCCAGCAGCCCCGGACTAGCGGCCACCGGGGAGCTGTTTTTT. This translates into CASSPGLAATGELFF.

This rearrangement joins TRBV4-2 to TRBJ2-1; TRBD2 aligns across 13 bases. Per germline, CDR1 LGHNA and CDR2 YNFKEQ. The CDR3 has 18 residues. The junction had 8 bases not matched to a gene; V was cut back by 5 bases and J by 1 base. The CDR3 reads CASSGRTSGSRSYNEQFF. The CDR3 nucleotides read TGTGCCAGCAGCGGGCGGACTAGCGGGAGCAGGTCCTACAATGAGCAGTTCTTC.